The entry that follows covers one TCR beta chain sequence. The CDR3 is made up of 14 amino acids. The V gene lost 2 bases and the J gene lost 0 bases, with 8 bases spanning the gap. CDR1 and CDR2 from the germline V gene are SGHVS and FQNEAQ. What was amplified from RNA transcripts were TCR beta CDR3 regions. Researchers ran a first-round RT-PCR on the TCR CDR3 using the HTBI primer set. TCRdb re-called the multiplex PCR reads with MiXCR, one entry per CDR3 protein. The sample includes hundreds of thousands of distinct CDR3 sequences, about two fifths of them seen just once. The entry originates in a study of T cells in Graves' hyperthyroidism and ophthalmopathy. An approximately 10 ml volume of fresh peripheral blood provided the PBMCs.

Material for sequencing was blood. The receptor comes from a young man with Graves' hyperthyroidism. The rearrangement uses TRBV7-8 and TRBJ2-7; D unclear. The CDR3 DNA reads TGTGCCAGCAGCTTATACGCAGTCTCCTACGAGCAGTACTTC. Protein: CASSLYAVSYEQYF.